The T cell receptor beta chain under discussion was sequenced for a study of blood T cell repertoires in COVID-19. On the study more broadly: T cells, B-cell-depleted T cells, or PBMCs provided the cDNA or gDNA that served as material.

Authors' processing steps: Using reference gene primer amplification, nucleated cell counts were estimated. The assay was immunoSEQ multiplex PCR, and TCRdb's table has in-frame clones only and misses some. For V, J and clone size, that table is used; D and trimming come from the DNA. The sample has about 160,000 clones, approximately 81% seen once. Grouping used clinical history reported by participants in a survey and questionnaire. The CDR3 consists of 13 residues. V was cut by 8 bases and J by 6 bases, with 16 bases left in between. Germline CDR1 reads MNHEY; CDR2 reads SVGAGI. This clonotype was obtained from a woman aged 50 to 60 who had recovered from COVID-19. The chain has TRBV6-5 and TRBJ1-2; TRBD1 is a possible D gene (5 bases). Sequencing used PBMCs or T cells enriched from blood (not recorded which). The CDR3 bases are TGTGCCAGCTCTCTCGGGGGAAGGGATGGCTACACCTTC. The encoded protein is CASSLGGRDGYTF.